Below, 27 T cell receptor beta chains from the same sample are listed, as sequenced in a study of high-grade serous ovarian cancer treatment subgroups. Here immunoSEQ multiplex PCR was the method, and the copy in TCRdb shows in-frame clones only, minus some. In the table there are some 10,000 clones, 68% of which are singletons. Tumor samples were taken before definitive surgery or chemotherapy. Sequenced input: tumor tissue. The receptors derive from a human donor with high-grade serous ovarian cancer.

This chain joins TRBV9 and TRBJ2-5, with 13 bases matching TRBD2. From germline, CDR1 is SGDLS and CDR2 YYNGEE. The CDR3 totals 16 residues. J gave up 4 bases and V 0 bases, and 3 bases lay outside the gene matches. CDR3 bases: TGTGCCAGCAGCGTAGAGGGACTAGCGGGACGAGAGACCCAGTACTTC. It specifies CASSVEGLAGRETQYF. Full variable domain (rest looked up from reference TRBV9 and TRBJ2-5): DSGVTQTPKHLITATGQRVTLRCSPRSGDLSVYWYQQSLDQGLQFLIQYYNGEERAKGNILERFSAQQFPDLHSELNLSSLELGDSALYFCASSVEGLAGRETQYFGPGTRLLVL.

By its share, this clone is medium-sized. The chain carries TRBV11-2 and TRBJ1-4; TRBD1 aligns across 8 bases. Germline CDR1 and CDR2: SGHAT and FQNNGV. The ends lost 0 bases at V and 5 bases at J; junction bases unmatched: 8. CDR3 length equals 17 residues. CDR3 protein: CASSLEPGGQANEKLFF. CDR3 nucleotide sequence: TGTGCCAGCAGCTTAGAACCGGGGGGACAGGCAAATGAAAAACTGTTTTTT.

In this sample, this clone turned up once. As DNA, the CDR3 is TGTGCCAGCAGCCCATCCCGGGAGGGGCGAGGTGAGCAGTTCTTC. It yields the protein CASSPSREGRGEQFF. The chain uses TRBV28 and TRBJ2-1, with 8 bases fitting TRBD2. The CDR3 totals 15 residues. Germline CDR1 reads MDHEN; CDR2 reads SYDVKM. Germline trimming cut 6 bases from V and 9 bases from J; bases unmatched to any gene: 13.

The rearrangement uses TRBV6-4 and TRBJ2-2, with 8 positions matching TRBD1. The CDR3 contains 15 residues. V lost 5 bases, J lost 1 base, and 3 bases stayed unmatched. CDR1 is MRHNA and CDR2 is SNTAGT in the germline V gene. The CDR3 loop reads CASSTGTGNTGELFF. CDR3 bases: TGTGCCAGCAGTACCGGGACAGGGAACACCGGGGAGCTGTTTTTT.

The chain has TRBV5-1 and TRBJ1-4; D remains unclear. V shed 0 bases and J shed 5 bases, with 11 bases lying between them. Looked up from germline, CDR1 is SGHRS and CDR2 is YFSETQ. The CDR3 extends over 15 amino acids. CDR3 coding DNA: TGCGCCAGCAGCTTGGGAGGTACGCGGAATGAAAAACTGTTTTTT. Translating gives CASSLGGTRNEKLFF.

The CDR3 is CASSLRPLHYEQYF. CDR3 nucleotides: TGTGCCAGCAGTTTGAGGCCCCTTCACTACGAGCAGTACTTC. J is TRBJ2-7 and V is TRBV28; no clear D. Trimming pared 3 bases from V and 3 bases from J, leaving 12 bases between. The CDR3 covers 14 residues. Germline CDR1 MDHEN, CDR2 SYDVKM.

The table lists this clone with a few counts. This chain joins TRBV7-2 and TRBJ1-1, with D unresolved. CDR3 size: 13 residues. Per germline, CDR1 SGHTA and CDR2 FQGNSA. Trimming took 5 bases from V and 3 from J, leaving 10 bases between them. This chain's CDR3 is CASSAAQYTEAFF. CDR3 bases: TGTGCCAGCAGCGCGGCCCAGTACACTGAAGCTTTCTTT.

The chain joins TRBV5-1 to TRBJ2-1; D unresolved. The CDR3 extends over 13 amino acids. Trimming left V 2 bases short and J 4 bases short, with 7 bases between. Germline V gene lookup returns CDR1 SGHRS and CDR2 YFSETQ. Written as DNA, the CDR3 is TGCGCCAGCAGCTTAGGCACTTACAATGAGCAGTTCTTC. It is translated as CASSLGTYNEQFF.

This clone was seen just once. The V call is TRBV7-2, the J call TRBJ2-5; 9 nucleotides match TRBD1. The length of the CDR3 is 15 residues. Trimming removed 1 base from V and 5 bases from J; junction bases left unmatched: 5. In germline, CDR1 is SGHTA, CDR2 FQGNSA. CDR3 sequence: CASSLVRTGAETQYF. CDR3 DNA sequence: TGTGCCAGCAGCTTAGTGAGGACAGGGGCCGAGACCCAGTACTTC.

There are a few counts of this clone. The V call is TRBV5-1, the J call TRBJ1-2; D remains ambiguous. The CDR3 runs to 16 residues. With 5 bases removed from V and 3 bases from J, the gap between germline ends came to 20 bases. Germline CDR1 reads SGHRS; CDR2 reads YFSETQ. Here the CDR3 reads CASRPGQGFSDYGYTF. The CDR3 DNA reads as TGCGCCAGCAGACCGGGTCAAGGGTTTAGCGACTATGGCTACACCTTC.

Sample share makes this clone medium-sized. The chain links TRBV5-4 to TRBJ1-5; D not resolved. Germline-derived CDR1 and CDR2 are SGHNT and YYREEE (reference sequence). V lost 2 bases and J 5 bases, leaving 5 bases between the germline ends. The CDR3 has 12 amino acids. CDR3 in amino acids: CASSFDDQPQHF. CDR3 nucleotide sequence: TGTGCCAGCAGCTTCGACGATCAGCCCCAGCATTTT. Full variable domain (remainder filled in from reference TRBV5-4 and TRBJ1-5): ETGVTQSPTHLIKTRGQQVTLRCSSQSGHNTVSWYQQALGQGPQFIFQYYREEENGRGNFPPRFSGLQFPNYSSELNVNALELDDSALYLCASSFDDQPQHFGDGTRLSIL.

The genes are TRBV7-3 and TRBJ2-1, with 8 bases lining up with TRBD2. Germline V gene sequence: CDR1 SGHTA, CDR2 FQGTGA. CDR3 length equals 13 residues. V shed 5 bases, J shed 8 bases, and the junction held 5 bases outside the gene matches. The DNA for the CDR3 is TGTGCCAGCAGCCCAGCGGGAGCCTATGAGCAGTTCTTC. This sequence encodes CASSPAGAYEQFF. Complete variable domain (other parts from reference TRBV7-3 and TRBJ2-1): GAGVSQTPSNKVTEKGKYVELRCDPISGHTALYWYRQSLGQGPEFLIYFQGTGAADDSGLPNDRFFAVRPEGSVSTLKIQRTERGDSAVYLCASSPAGAYEQFFGPGTRLTVL.

V usage is TRBV11-2 and J usage is TRBJ2-7; TRBD1 or TRBD2 may be the D gene (5 bases each). CDR3 length: 13 amino acids. Deletions cut 0 bases from V and 6 bases from J, with 9 bases between. CDR1 is SGHAT and CDR2 is FQNNGV in the germline V gene. DNA for the CDR3: TGTGCCAGCAGCTTAGACCCTGGGGGCGAGCAGTACTTC. Protein: CASSLDPGGEQYF. The entire variable domain, with the rest obtained from reference TRBV11-2 and TRBJ2-7, is as follows: EAGVAQSPRYKIIEKRQSVAFWCNPISGHATLYWYQQILGQGPKLLIQFQNNGVVDDSQLPKDRFSAERLKGVDSTLKIQPAKLEDSAVYLCASSLDPGGEQYFGPGTRLTVT.

This clone was counted a few times. This rearrangement joins TRBV7-9 to TRBJ1-3; perhaps TRBD1 as D (5 bases). This CDR3 contains 16 residues. The V gene's germline CDR1 is SEHNR and CDR2 FQNEAQ (reference sequence). V was trimmed by 5 bases and J by 0 bases, leaving 14 bases between them. CDR3 DNA: TGTGCCAGCAGCAGGTGGTTGGGACTCTCTGGAAACACCATATATTTT. The encoded protein is CASSRWLGLSGNTIYF.

The V gene is TRBV11-2, the J gene TRBJ2-7, with 8 bases that match TRBD2. The CDR3 sequence is 14 residues long. CDR1 is SGHAT, CDR2 FQNNGV, per germline. Unmatched junction bases numbered 1, after V lost 2 bases and J lost 1 base. CDR3 coding DNA: TGTGCCAGCAGCTTACGGGGGGGGTCCTACGAGCAGTACTTC. Residues: CASSLRGGSYEQYF.

The rearrangement links TRBV7-2 to TRBJ2-7; TRBD2 agrees at 11 bases. V trimming: 5 bases; J trimming: 1 base; junction bases outside the gene matches: 7. CDR1 is SGHTA and CDR2 is FQGNSA in the germline V gene. This CDR3 is built from 16 residues. CDR3 DNA: TGTGCCAGCAGCAAGGGGACTAGCGGACCGTCCTACGAGCAGTACTTC. Encoded protein: CASSKGTSGPSYEQYF.

This clone was seen more than once but under ten times. This chain's CDR3 is CASSLRDRWSYTF. As DNA, the CDR3 is TGTGCCAGCAGCCTACGGGATAGGTGGAGCTACACCTTC. The V and J genes are TRBV5-6 and TRBJ1-2; no reliable D call. The germline CDR1 and CDR2 sequences are SGHDT and YYEEEE. The V end lost 4 bases, the J end lost 9 bases, and 16 bases lay between the germline ends. The CDR3 runs to 13 residues.

The V call is TRBV7-9, the J call TRBJ1-1, with D uncertain. Germline V gene lookup returns CDR1 SEHNR and CDR2 FQNEAQ (reference sequence). V shed 3 bases and J shed 0 bases, with 8 bases lying between them. This CDR3 is built from 14 residues. Here the CDR3 reads CASSFIGMNTEAFF. The CDR3 DNA sequence: TGTGCCAGCAGCTTTATCGGAATGAACACTGAAGCTTTCTTT.

A few counts support this clone. The junction and the germline gene differ at one end; a read error may be behind it. This chain connects TRBV14 to TRBJ1-2; D call uncertain. From germline, CDR1 is SGHDN and CDR2 FVKESK. CDR3 length: 11 amino acids. In nucleotides, the CDR3 is TGTGCCAGCAGTCAAGGGCTTGGCTACACCTTC. Translated, it gives CASSQGLGYTF.

V usage is TRBV19 and J usage is TRBJ2-5; 8 bases are shared with TRBD1. Unmatched junction bases numbered 11, after V lost 1 base and J lost 4 bases. The CDR3 length is 17 residues. Germline CDR1 reads LNHDA; CDR2 reads SQIVND (reference sequence). CDR3 amino acids: CASSIAIGQGRRETQYF. The CDR3 DNA reads TGTGCCAGTAGTATAGCGATTGGACAGGGTCGGAGAGAGACCCAGTACTTC. The full variable domain, with the rest looked up from reference TRBV19 and TRBJ2-5, is DGGITQSPKYLFRKEGQNVTLSCEQNLNHDAMYWYRQDPGQGLRLIYYSQIVNDFQKGDIAEGYSVSREKKESFPLTVTSAQKNPTAFYLCASSIAIGQGRRETQYFGPGTRLLVL.

The rearrangement links TRBV7-9 to TRBJ2-3; 7 nucleotides line up with TRBD2. There are 17 residues in the CDR3. Losses at the gene ends were 5 bases for V and 3 bases for J; bases not matched to a gene: 14. CDR1 and CDR2 from the germline V gene are SEHNR and FQNEAQ (reference sequence). The CDR3 nucleotides read TGTGCCAGCAGCCGTACCTCCTTTCGGGAGGTGACAGATACGCAGTATTTT. Encoded protein: CASSRTSFREVTDTQYF.

The rearrangement links TRBV28 to TRBJ2-3; 7 bases line up with TRBD2. The J segment lost 4 bases and the V segment lost 7 bases, leaving 11 bases of the junction unmatched. Germline V gene data show CDR1 as MDHEN and CDR2 as SYDVKM. There are 15 residues in the CDR3. The CDR3 is CASTSPGLPADTQYF. CDR3 bases: TGTGCCAGCACCTCACCGGGACTACCCGCAGATACGCAGTATTTT.

CDR3 sequence: CSVEGQGGTYEQYF. The CDR3 DNA follows: TGCAGCGTTGAAGGGCAGGGGGGCACCTACGAGCAGTACTTC. The genes are TRBV29-1 and TRBJ2-7, with TRBD1 as a possible D gene (7 bases). CDR3 length: 14 amino acids. Trimming shortened V by 1 base and J by 2 bases, and 12 bases separated the two germline ends. The germline V gene encodes CDR1 SQVTM and CDR2 ANQGSEA.

This clone has a handful of counts. This sequence joins TRBV25-1 and TRBJ1-1, with a possible D match to TRBD1 (6 bases). This CDR3 contains 15 residues. Germline V gene data show CDR1 as MGHDK and CDR2 as SYGVNS. Trimming cost V 1 base and J 5 bases, with 14 bases left between them. CDR3 sequence: CASSESGRDRTEAFF. The CDR3 DNA reads as TGTGCCAGCAGTGAATCTGGCCGAGACAGGACTGAAGCTTTCTTT. Full variable domain (rest looked up from reference TRBV25-1 and TRBJ1-1): EADIYQTPRYLVIGTGKKITLECSQTMGHDKMYWYQQDPGMELHLIHYSYGVNSTEKGDLSSESTVSRIRTEHFPLTLESARPSHTSQYLCASSESGRDRTEAFFGQGTRLTVV.

This clone was found a few times. The chain uses TRBV4-2 and TRBJ2-3; D possibly corresponds to TRBD1 (6 bases). V was pared by 2 bases and J by 6 bases, with 12 bases between. CDR3 length: 14 amino acids. Per the germline V gene, CDR1 is LGHNA and CDR2 is YNFKEQ. The CDR3 DNA reads as TGTGCCAGCAGCCAAACACAGGGTCACGATACGCAGTATTTT. This encodes CASSQTQGHDTQYF.

V gene TRBV7-3 combines with J gene TRBJ2-5, with 7 bases matching TRBD2. V trimming: 2 bases; J trimming: 4 bases; junction bases outside the gene matches: 7. Germline V gene sequence: CDR1 SGHTA, CDR2 FQGTGA. This CDR3 contains 15 residues. CDR3 residues: CASSLSLGGGETQYF. CDR3 sequence (DNA): TGTGCCAGCAGCTTATCTTTGGGCGGGGGAGAGACCCAGTACTTC.

The J gene is TRBJ2-7, the V gene TRBV11-2; D gene ambiguous. The length of the CDR3 is 14 residues. Per germline, CDR1 SGHAT and CDR2 FQNNGV. With 3 bases removed from V and 0 bases from J, the gap between germline ends came to 9 bases. DNA of the CDR3: TGTGCCAGCAGCTTCCAGGCCGTCTCCTACGAGCAGTACTTC. Translating it yields CASSFQAVSYEQYF. The variable domain in full, completed from reference TRBV11-2 and TRBJ2-7, reads EAGVAQSPRYKIIEKRQSVAFWCNPISGHATLYWYQQILGQGPKLLIQFQNNGVVDDSQLPKDRFSAERLKGVDSTLKIQPAKLEDSAVYLCASSFQAVSYEQYFGPGTRLTVT.